This paragraph covers one T cell receptor (beta chain) sequence. The authors' processing: Reference gene primer amplification yielded estimated nucleated cell counts. Libraries were prepared by immunoSEQ multiplex PCR; TCRdb keeps only in-frame clonotypes and omits some of them. V and J calls and clone size are given by that table; D and trimming were obtained from the DNA. This repertoire shows 300,000 to 400,000 clones, about 86% found once; its top ten account for about 4.2%. Looked up from germline, CDR1 is SNHLY and CDR2 is FYNNEI. CDR3 size: 14 residues. The V gene lost 6 bases and the J gene lost 9 bases, with 15 bases spanning the gap. Enrolled through a virtual design, the participants were between roughly 18 and 95 years of age and came from some 25 US areas. This entry comes from a study of blood T cell repertoires in COVID-19.

V usage is TRBV2 and J usage is TRBJ1-6; TRBD1 is a possible D gene (5 bases). The specimen was PBMCs or T cells enriched from blood (not recorded which). This TCR derives from a woman aged 40 to 50 with acute COVID-19. The chain's CDR3 is CASSSSMGGSPLHF. Written as DNA, the CDR3 is TGTGCCAGCAGCTCGTCGATGGGGGGTTCACCCCTCCACTTT.